This TCR beta chain was profiled in a study of blood T cell repertoires in COVID-19. For the study at large: Donors in the United States, Italy and Spain gave samples during acute or convalescent COVID-19. Sources were T cells, B-cell-depleted T cells, or PBMCs; the material itself was cDNA or gDNA.

Germline lookup yields CDR1 SNHLY and CDR2 FYNNEI. CDR3 length equals 17 residues. Trimming stripped 0 bases from V and 1 base from J, with 14 bases between. Per the authors' pipeline: Amplification of reference gene primers was used by the study to estimate nucleated cell counts. The table came from immunoSEQ multiplex PCR; TCRdb's copy has only in-frame clones and leaves some out. For V, J and clone size, that table is used; D and trimming come from the DNA. The sample includes 150,000 or so clones, 77% of them seen just once. This clonotype was obtained from a woman aged 45-59 years with active or convalescent COVID-19. Specimen: peripheral blood. The chain employs TRBV2 and TRBJ2-3; D is perhaps TRBD2 (6 bases). The CDR3 sequence is CASSEAGGYFRTDTQYF. CDR3 bases: TGTGCCAGCAGTGAAGCGGGGGGATATTTTCGCACAGATACGCAGTATTTT.